This is a list of T cell receptor beta chains from one sample in a study of blood T cell repertoires in COVID-19. Assay used: immunoSEQ multiplex PCR; TCRdb lists only in-frame clones, some missing. The sample has tens of thousands of clones, roughly 89% seen once. What was sequenced was peripheral blood. These receptors originate from a woman older than 75 with active or convalescent COVID-19. Both conserved end residues are part of each CDR3. Clone size is given for some rows only: seen once, a few or many times, or a class if the clone is expanded.

.	TRBJ2-5	TRBV11-3	CASSPTSGSLETQYF
.	TRBJ2-3	TRBV6-2/TRBV6-3	CASSSLLAGGRITDTQYF
.	TRBJ1-1	TRBV5-1	CASSFVGVEAFF
.	TRBJ1-3	TRBV9	CASSVGRSGNTIYF
once	TRBJ2-1	TRBV28	CASSFYRYNEQFF
.	TRBJ1-1	TRBV10-3	CAIKETGGNTEAFF
.	TRBJ2-5	TRBV5-1	CASGPPGDRETQYF
.	TRBJ2-7	TRBV20-1	CSASSGGGYEQYF
.	TRBJ1-1	TRBV27	CASSLSNRVWTEAFF
.	TRBJ2-1	TRBV9	CASNEPGGRYNEQFF
.	TRBJ2-1	TRBV27	CATSILTSGGNEQFF
.	TRBJ2-2	TRBV10-3	CAIKLGLAGGTGELFF
.	TRBJ2-5	TRBV4-2	CASSQVGGGLGTQYF
.	TRBJ2-1	TRBV2	CASRGGTYSYNEQFF
.	TRBJ1-3	TRBV7-6	CASSLNYASNTIYF
.	TRBJ1-6	TRBV9	CASSGNRGAPLHF
.	TRBJ2-3	TRBV18	CASSPGREDTQYF
.	TRBJ2-3	TRBV7-3	CASSLTLGGAQYF
.	TRBJ2-3	TRBV5-1	CASSAARSGTADTQYF
.	TRBJ2-5	TRBV5-4	CASRTSGGGETQYF
.	TRBJ2-7	TRBV21-1	CASSNKIVTGVGAYEQYF
few	TRBJ2-3	TRBV2	CASREGLGRTDTQYF
.	TRBJ1-2	TRBV28	CASSPGDYGYTF
few	TRBJ2-2	TRBV28	CASSGLQGVPGELFF